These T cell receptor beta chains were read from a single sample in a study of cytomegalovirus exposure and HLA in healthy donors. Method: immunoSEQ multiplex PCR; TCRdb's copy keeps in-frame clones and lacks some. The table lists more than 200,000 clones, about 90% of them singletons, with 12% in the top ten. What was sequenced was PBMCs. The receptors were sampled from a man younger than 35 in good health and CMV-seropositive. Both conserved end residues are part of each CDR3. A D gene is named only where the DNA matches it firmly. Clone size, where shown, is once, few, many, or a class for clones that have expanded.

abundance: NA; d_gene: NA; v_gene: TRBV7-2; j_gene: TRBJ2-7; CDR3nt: TGTGCCAGCAGCGGACAAACCGGGGGTCCCTACGAGCAGTACTTC; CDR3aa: CASSGQTGGPYEQYF
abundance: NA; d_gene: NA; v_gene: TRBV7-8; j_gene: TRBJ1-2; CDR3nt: TGTGCCAGCAGCTCCGAGGGTGTCCGGCAGTCTAACTATGGCTACACCTTC; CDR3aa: CASSSEGVRQSNYGYTF
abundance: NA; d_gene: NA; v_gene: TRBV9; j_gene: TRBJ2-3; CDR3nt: TGTGCCAGCAGCGACACAGATACGCAGTATTTT; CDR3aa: CASSDTDTQYF
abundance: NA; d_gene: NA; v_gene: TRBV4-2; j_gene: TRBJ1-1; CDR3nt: TGTGCCAGCAGCCAAGATTCAACCGAGAACACTGAAGCTTTCTTT; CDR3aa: CASSQDSTENTEAFF
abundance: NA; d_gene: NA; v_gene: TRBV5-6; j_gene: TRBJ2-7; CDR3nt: TGTGCCAGCAGCTTGGCCGGCGGCGGATCCTACGAGCAGTACTTC; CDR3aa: CASSLAGGGSYEQYF
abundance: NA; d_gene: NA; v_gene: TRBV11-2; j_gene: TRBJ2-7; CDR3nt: TGTGCCAGCAGCTTAGATCTTTCGGTGGGTGTCGTGTTC; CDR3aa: CASSLDLSVGVVF
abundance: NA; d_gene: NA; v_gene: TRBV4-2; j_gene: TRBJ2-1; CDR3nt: TGTGCCAGCAGACCACCAGGGGCGGGAGATTACAATGAGCAGTTCTTC; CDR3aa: CASRPPGAGDYNEQFF
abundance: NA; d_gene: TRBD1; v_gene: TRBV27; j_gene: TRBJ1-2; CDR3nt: TGTGCCAGCAGTGGGGGGGTGGGACAGGGAATTGATGGCTACACCTTC; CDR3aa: CASSGGVGQGIDGYTF
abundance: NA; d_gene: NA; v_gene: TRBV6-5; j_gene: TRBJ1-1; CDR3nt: TGTGCCAGCAGTTCGCCCATGGGGGCTGAAGCTTTCTTT; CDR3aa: CASSSPMGAEAFF
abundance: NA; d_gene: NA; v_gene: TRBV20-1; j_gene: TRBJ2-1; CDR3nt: TGCAGTAGAGGAGGTGTAGTCGGGCAGTTCTTC; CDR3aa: CSRGGVVGQFF
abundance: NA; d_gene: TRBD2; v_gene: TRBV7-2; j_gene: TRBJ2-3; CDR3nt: TGTGCCAGCAGCGTACGGAGACTGACTAGCGGGAGGTCAGATACGCAGTATTTT; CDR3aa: CASSVRRLTSGRSDTQYF
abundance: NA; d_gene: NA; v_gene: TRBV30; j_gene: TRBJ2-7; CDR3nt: TGTGCCTGGAGTAAGGGCTACGAGCAGTACTTC; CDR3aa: CAWSKGYEQYF
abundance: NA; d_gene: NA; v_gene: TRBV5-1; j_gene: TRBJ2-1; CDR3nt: TGCGCCAGCAGCTTGGTTCCGGGTCAAAATACTGAGCAGTTCTTC; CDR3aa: CASSLVPGQNTEQFF
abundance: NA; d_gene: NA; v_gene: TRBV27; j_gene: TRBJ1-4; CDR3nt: TGTGCCAGCAGTTTACGGCCGGGGGCAACTAATGAAAAACTGTTTTTT; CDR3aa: CASSLRPGATNEKLFF
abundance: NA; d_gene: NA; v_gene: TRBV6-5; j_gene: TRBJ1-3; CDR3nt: TGTGCCAGCAGGCCGTCAGTCGTCGAGGGAAACACCATATATTTT; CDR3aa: CASRPSVVEGNTIYF
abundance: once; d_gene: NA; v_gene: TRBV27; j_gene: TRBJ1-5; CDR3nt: TGTGCCAGCAGTATAACAGGGTACAATCAGCCCCAGCATTTT; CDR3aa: CASSITGYNQPQHF
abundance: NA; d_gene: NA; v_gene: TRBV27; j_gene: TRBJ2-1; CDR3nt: TGTGCCAGCAGTTTGAGGGCGTCCTACAATGAGCAGTTCTTC; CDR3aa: CASSLRASYNEQFF
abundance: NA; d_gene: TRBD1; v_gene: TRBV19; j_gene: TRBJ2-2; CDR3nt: TGTGCCAGTACCTCGACAGGGACCGGGGAGCTGTTTTTT; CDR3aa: CASTSTGTGELFF
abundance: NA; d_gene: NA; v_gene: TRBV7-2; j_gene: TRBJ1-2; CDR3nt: TGTGCCAGCAGCCTCCGCAGGGAGGCCCCCTATGGCTACACCTTC; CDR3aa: CASSLRREAPYGYTF
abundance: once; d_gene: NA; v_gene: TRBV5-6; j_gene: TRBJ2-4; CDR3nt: TGTGCCAGCAGCCGCGGAGGATTACTAGCCAAAAACATTCAGTACTTC; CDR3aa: CASSRGGLLAKNIQYF
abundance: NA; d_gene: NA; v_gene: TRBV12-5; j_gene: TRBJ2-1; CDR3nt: TGTGCTAGTGGTCTAACTACAGGTGAGCAGTTCTTC; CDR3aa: CASGLTTGEQFF
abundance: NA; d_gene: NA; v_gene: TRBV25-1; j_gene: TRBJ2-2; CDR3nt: TGTGCCAGCAGTGGGGGGGGGACAGCAGGCACCGGGGAGCTGTTTTTT; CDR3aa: CASSGGGTAGTGELFF
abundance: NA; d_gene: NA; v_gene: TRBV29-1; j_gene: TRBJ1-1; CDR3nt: TGCAGCGTTGGGGGCCCGACCCTTGAAGCTTTCTTT; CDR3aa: CSVGGPTLEAFF
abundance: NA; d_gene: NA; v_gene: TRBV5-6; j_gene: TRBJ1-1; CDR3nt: TGTGCCAGCAGCTTTGTAGGGAACACTGAAGCTTTCTTT; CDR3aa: CASSFVGNTEAFF
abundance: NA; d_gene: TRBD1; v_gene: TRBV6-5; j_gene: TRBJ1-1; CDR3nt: TGTGCCAGCACCCGGACAGGGCTGAACACTGAAGCTTTCTTT; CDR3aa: CASTRTGLNTEAFF
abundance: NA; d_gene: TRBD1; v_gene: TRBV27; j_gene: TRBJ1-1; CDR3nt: TGTGCCAGCAGTTTGACAGGGAGGGCCACTGAAGCTTTCTTT; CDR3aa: CASSLTGRATEAFF
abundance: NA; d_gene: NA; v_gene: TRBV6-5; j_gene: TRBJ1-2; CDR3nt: TGTGCCAGCAGCCGGGAAGGGTACGGCTACACCTTC; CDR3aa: CASSREGYGYTF
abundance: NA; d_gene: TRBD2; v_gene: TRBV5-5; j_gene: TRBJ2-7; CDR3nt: TGTGCCAGCAGCTTGGTTCCGGGGGGTTCGGGGTACGAGCAGTACTTC; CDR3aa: CASSLVPGGSGYEQYF
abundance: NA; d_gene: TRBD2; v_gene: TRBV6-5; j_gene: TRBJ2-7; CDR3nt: TGTGCCAGCAAAAGAACGGGAGGGAGGCACGAGCAGTACTTC; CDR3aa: CASKRTGGRHEQYF
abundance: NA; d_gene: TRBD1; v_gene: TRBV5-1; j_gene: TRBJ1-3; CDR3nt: TGCGCCAGCAGCTTGGCCGGACAGGGGGCTGGAAACACCATATATTTT; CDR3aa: CASSLAGQGAGNTIYF
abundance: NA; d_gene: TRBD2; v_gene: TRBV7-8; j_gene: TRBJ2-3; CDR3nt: TGTGCCAGCAGCTTCCTCCTAGCGGGAGGGCAGGAAGATACGCAGTATTTT; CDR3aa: CASSFLLAGGQEDTQYF
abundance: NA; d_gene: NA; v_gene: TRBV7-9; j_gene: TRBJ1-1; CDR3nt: TGTGCCAGCAGCCTCGGAGGGCGGGAGAACACTGAAGCTTTCTTT; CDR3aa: CASSLGGRENTEAFF
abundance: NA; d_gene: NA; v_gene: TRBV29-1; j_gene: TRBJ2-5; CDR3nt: TGCAGCGTTAGGGATCAACTAGTGCCCCAAGAGACCCAGTACTTC; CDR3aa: CSVRDQLVPQETQYF
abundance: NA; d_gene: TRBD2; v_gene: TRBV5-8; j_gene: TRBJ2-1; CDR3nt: TGTGCCAGCAGCTCTACTAGCGGGAGGAGGAATGAGCAGTTCTTC; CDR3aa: CASSSTSGRRNEQFF
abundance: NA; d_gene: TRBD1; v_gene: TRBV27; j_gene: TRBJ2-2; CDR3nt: TGTGCCAGCAGTACCTACAGGGGGCGCAACACCGGGGAGCTGTTTTTT; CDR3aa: CASSTYRGRNTGELFF
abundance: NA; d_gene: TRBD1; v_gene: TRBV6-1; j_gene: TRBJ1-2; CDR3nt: TGTGCCAGCAGTGTCGGACAGGGTGGCTACACCTTC; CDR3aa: CASSVGQGGYTF
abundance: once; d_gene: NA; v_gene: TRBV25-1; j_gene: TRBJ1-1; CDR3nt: TGTGCCAGCAGTGAATCAGTGGAGTTCACTGAAGCTTTCTTT; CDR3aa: CASSESVEFTEAFF
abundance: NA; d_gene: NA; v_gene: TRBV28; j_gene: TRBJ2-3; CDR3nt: TGTGCCAGCAGTTCCCCCTTGAGCACAGATACGCAGTATTTT; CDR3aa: CASSSPLSTDTQYF
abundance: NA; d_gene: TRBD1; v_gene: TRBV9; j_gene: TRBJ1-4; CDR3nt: TGTGCCAGCAGCAGACAGGGGGGCCGGAATGAAAAACTGTTTTTT; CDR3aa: CASSRQGGRNEKLFF
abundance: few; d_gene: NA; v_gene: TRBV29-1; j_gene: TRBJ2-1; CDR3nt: TGCAGCGTTTGCCTTCATGAAACCTACAATGAGCAGTTCTTC; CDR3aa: CSVCLHETYNEQFF
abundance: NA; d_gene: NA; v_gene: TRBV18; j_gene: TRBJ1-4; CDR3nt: TGTGCCAGCTCCCAGGTTTCGGCTAATGAAAAACTGTTTTTT; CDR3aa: CASSQVSANEKLFF
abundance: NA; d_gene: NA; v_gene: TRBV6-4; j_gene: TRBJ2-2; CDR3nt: TGTGCCAGCAGTGATTCAGGGAACACCGGGGAGCTGTTTTTT; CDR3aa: CASSDSGNTGELFF
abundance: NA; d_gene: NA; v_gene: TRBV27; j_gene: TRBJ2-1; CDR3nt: TGTGCCAGCAGTTTGTTAAGGTACAATGAGCAGTTCTTC; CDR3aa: CASSLLRYNEQFF
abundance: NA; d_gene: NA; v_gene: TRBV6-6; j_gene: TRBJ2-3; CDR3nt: TGTGCCAGCAGTTACGAGGGGGGGGATACGCAGTATTTT; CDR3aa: CASSYEGGDTQYF